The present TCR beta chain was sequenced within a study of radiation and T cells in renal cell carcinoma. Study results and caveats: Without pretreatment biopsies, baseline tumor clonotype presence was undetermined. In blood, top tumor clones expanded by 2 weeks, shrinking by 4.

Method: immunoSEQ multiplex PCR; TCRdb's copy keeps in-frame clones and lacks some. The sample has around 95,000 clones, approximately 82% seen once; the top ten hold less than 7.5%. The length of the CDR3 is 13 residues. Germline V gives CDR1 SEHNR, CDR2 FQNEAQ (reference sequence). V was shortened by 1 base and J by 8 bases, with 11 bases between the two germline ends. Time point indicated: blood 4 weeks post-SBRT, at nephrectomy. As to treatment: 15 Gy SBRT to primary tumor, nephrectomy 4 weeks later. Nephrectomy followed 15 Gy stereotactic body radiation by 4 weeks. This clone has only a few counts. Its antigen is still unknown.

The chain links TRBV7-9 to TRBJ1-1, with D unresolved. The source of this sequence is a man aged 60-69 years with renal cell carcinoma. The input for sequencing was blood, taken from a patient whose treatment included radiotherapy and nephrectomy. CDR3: CASSLEIGVEAFF. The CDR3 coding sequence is TGTGCCAGCAGCTTAGAGATTGGAGTCGAAGCTTTCTTT.